This T cell receptor (beta chain) was documented in a study of T cell responses to AZD1222 COVID-19 vaccine. Overall study findings and caveats: Among AZD1222 vaccinees, only five or six were seropositive at baseline. A mostly white British donor set with more females was recruited, and clonal diversity was possibly underestimated.

Comment on this clone: Its antigen is not identified.

V lost 5 bases and J lost 6, with 10 bases in between. This CDR3 has 12 amino acids. The V gene's germline CDR1 is SGHAT and CDR2 FQNNGV. Repertoires were generated with immunoSEQ multiplex PCR, while TCRdb's copy carries only in-frame clones and drops some. The sample consists of 110,000 or so clones, roughly 90% of them appearing once. The source of this sequence is an adult in good health. The chain has TRBV11-2 and TRBJ1-2; tentatively, D is TRBD1 (6 bases). The sample consisted of peripheral blood, taken on day 0 of MenACWY control vaccination. CDR3 residues: CASSPRGHGYTF. The CDR3 DNA is TGTGCCAGCAGCCCCAGGGGCCATGGCTACACCTTC. Full variable domain (outside the CDR3, taken from reference TRBV11-2 and TRBJ1-2): EAGVAQSPRYKIIEKRQSVAFWCNPISGHATLYWYQQILGQGPKLLIQFQNNGVVDDSQLPKDRFSAERLKGVDSTLKIQPAKLEDSAVYLCASSPRGHGYTFGSGTRLTVV.